This T cell receptor beta chain is drawn from a study of T-cell reconstitution after alpha-beta-depleted transplantation in children. Study results and limitations: Hyperexpanded clones declined; after one year, newly produced T cells mostly supplied diversity.

The CDR3 is made up of 14 amino acids. After removal of 2 bases from V and 3 bases from J, the junction contained 7 bases not matched to a gene. The V gene's germline CDR1 is DFQATT and CDR2 SNEGSKA (reference sequence). A remark on this clonotype: Antigen specificity is unknown.

During its preparation, the TCRbeta library received unique molecular identifiers. TCRdb ran MiXCR on the PCR reads and lists one entry per CDR3 protein. Of more than 200,000 distinct CDR3 sequences listed, under 30% are singletons. The sequence derives from a girl aged 2-10 years with Fanconi anemia, due to receive a stem cell transplant. The source material was PBMCs, sampled before TCRalphabeta/CD19-depleted stem cell transplant. This sequence joins TRBV20-1 and TRBJ2-7; the match to TRBD2 covers 7 bases. The CDR3 here is CSARRVAGHYEQYF. CDR3 sequence (DNA): TGCAGTGCTAGAAGGGTAGCGGGTCACTACGAGCAGTACTTC.